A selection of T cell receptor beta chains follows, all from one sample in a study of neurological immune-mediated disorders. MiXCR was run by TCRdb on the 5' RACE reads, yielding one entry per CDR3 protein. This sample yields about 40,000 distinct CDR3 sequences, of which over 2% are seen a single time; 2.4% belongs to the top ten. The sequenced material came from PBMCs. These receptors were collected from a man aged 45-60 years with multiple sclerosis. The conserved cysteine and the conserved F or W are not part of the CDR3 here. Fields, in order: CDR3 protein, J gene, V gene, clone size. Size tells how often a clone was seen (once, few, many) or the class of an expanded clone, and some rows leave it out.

CDR3aa: ASSQGQGVEETQY
j_gene: TRBJ2-5
v_gene: TRBV4-2
abundance: many

CDR3aa: ASSFVLTRENEQY
j_gene: TRBJ2-7
v_gene: TRBV28
abundance: many

CDR3aa: ASSVGGSGVAKNIQY
j_gene: TRBJ2-4
v_gene: TRBV9
abundance: many

CDR3aa: ASSQVPGQYYEQY
j_gene: TRBJ2-7
v_gene: TRBV4-1
abundance: many

CDR3aa: ASSPYFGTEAF
j_gene: TRBJ1-1
v_gene: TRBV9
abundance: many

CDR3aa: ASTSEGQGSYEQY
j_gene: TRBJ2-7
v_gene: TRBV6-5
abundance: few

CDR3aa: ASSFTGQGIAGNTIY
j_gene: TRBJ1-3
v_gene: TRBV5-1
abundance: many

CDR3aa: ASTWREVNTEAF
j_gene: TRBJ1-1
v_gene: TRBV12-5
abundance: -

CDR3aa: SVGRMDGYT
j_gene: TRBJ1-2
v_gene: TRBV29-1
abundance: many

CDR3aa: SAPWDRANPNYGYT
j_gene: TRBJ1-2
v_gene: TRBV20-1
abundance: many

CDR3aa: ASSESTGGQPQH
j_gene: TRBJ1-5
v_gene: TRBV6-2/TRBV6-3
abundance: many

CDR3aa: ASSYSRTGNYEQY
j_gene: TRBJ2-7
v_gene: TRBV6-2/TRBV6-3
abundance: many

CDR3aa: ASSSRGAGANVLT
j_gene: TRBJ2-6
v_gene: TRBV11-2
abundance: many

CDR3aa: ASSLWSRRNTGELF
j_gene: TRBJ2-2
v_gene: TRBV5-6
abundance: many

CDR3aa: SAGKSGVNTGELF
j_gene: TRBJ2-2
v_gene: TRBV20-1
abundance: many

CDR3aa: ATSRDGANQAQH
j_gene: TRBJ1-5
v_gene: TRBV15
abundance: many

CDR3aa: ASSKGSGSYEQY
j_gene: TRBJ2-7
v_gene: TRBV19
abundance: few

CDR3aa: SARLGLQNTEAF
j_gene: TRBJ1-1
v_gene: TRBV20-1
abundance: many

CDR3aa: SAKYDRGTGELF
j_gene: TRBJ2-2
v_gene: TRBV20-1
abundance: many

CDR3aa: ASSERGYNEQF
j_gene: TRBJ2-1
v_gene: TRBV6-5
abundance: many

CDR3aa: ASSPPIDPPGYT
j_gene: TRBJ1-2
v_gene: TRBV18
abundance: few

CDR3aa: SARDVGVDAKEQY
j_gene: TRBJ2-7
v_gene: TRBV20-1
abundance: many

CDR3aa: ASSDNGGTGEAF
j_gene: TRBJ1-1
v_gene: TRBV5-1
abundance: many